This is a list of T cell receptor beta chains from one sample in a study of cytomegalovirus exposure and HLA in healthy donors. Sequencing was performed with immunoSEQ multiplex PCR; in TCRdb, only in-frame clones are kept and a portion is missing. The sample lists around 150,000 clones, about 60% occurring once. The sample consisted of PBMCs. Receptor source: a woman aged 60-75 years in good health and CMV-seropositive. The CDR3 runs from the conserved cysteine through the conserved F or W. D genes are given only for firm matches. Not all rows give a size; the values are once, few, many and, for expanded clones, a class.

TRBJ2-3,NA,TRBD2,TRBV29-1,CSVEMREGPDTQYF,TGCAGCGTTGAGATGCGGGAGGGCCCAGATACGCAGTATTTT
TRBJ1-1,few,NA,TRBV2,CASSRTSVAFF,TGTGCCAGCAGCCGTACTTCGGTGGCTTTCTTT
TRBJ1-5,NA,TRBD1,TRBV28,CASRGTGQPQHF,TGTGCCAGCCGGGGGACAGGTCAGCCCCAGCATTTT
TRBJ2-2,few,NA,TRBV5-5,CASSSDSGTGELFF,TGTGCCAGCAGCTCTGATAGTGGCACCGGGGAGCTGTTTTTT
TRBJ2-5,NA,NA,TRBV29-1,CSVTLDSARETQYF,TGCAGCGTGACCCTGGACAGTGCCCGGGAGACCCAGTACTTC
TRBJ1-3,once,NA,TRBV5-1,CASSLEGYSGNTIYF,TGCGCCAGCAGCTTGGAGGGGTACTCTGGAAACACCATATATTTT
TRBJ2-7,NA,NA,TRBV7-2,CASGAAVSYEQYF,TGTGCCAGTGGGGCAGCCGTTTCCTACGAGCAGTACTTC
TRBJ1-1,NA,NA,TRBV28,CASSSAIGAMNTEAFF,TGTGCCAGCAGTTCAGCAATTGGGGCCATGAACACTGAAGCTTTCTTT
TRBJ2-2,once,NA,TRBV7-2,CASSLLGLRSSGELFF,TGTGCCAGCAGCTTATTGGGCCTTCGTTCGTCCGGGGAGCTGTTTTTT
TRBJ2-1,NA,NA,TRBV28,CASGSLYGLNEQFF,TGTGCCAGCGGGAGTTTATATGGGCTCAATGAGCAGTTCTTC
TRBJ2-5,NA,NA,TRBV15,CATSRDRTRQETQYF,TGTGCCACCAGCAGAGATCGGACACGTCAAGAGACCCAGTACTTC
TRBJ1-1,NA,NA,TRBV12-1,CASSFFWTGVNTEAFF,TGTGCCAGCAGCTTTTTTTGGACAGGGGTGAACACTGAAGCTTTCTTT
TRBJ2-1,NA,NA,TRBV29-1,CSGAGGLANEQFF,TGCAGCGGAGCGGGTGGGCTAGCCAATGAGCAGTTCTTC
TRBJ1-2,NA,NA,TRBV19,CASSRADSRGYTF,TGTGCCAGTAGTAGGGCGGACTCCCGAGGCTACACCTTC
TRBJ2-5,NA,TRBD1,TRBV9,CASSGGGGAGGRETQYF,TGTGCCAGCAGCGGAGGAGGTGGGGCAGGGGGTAGGGAGACCCAGTACTTC
TRBJ2-5,NA,NA,TRBV7-7,CASSLTQVEGTQYF,TGTGCCAGCAGCTTAACCCAGGTGGAGGGGACCCAGTACTTC
TRBJ1-2,NA,TRBD1,TRBV9,CASSAGTGALYGYTF,TGTGCCAGCAGCGCCGGGACAGGGGCCTTATATGGCTACACCTTC
TRBJ2-1,few,TRBD1,TRBV28,CASSSQGARTQFF,TGTGCCAGCAGTTCCCAGGGGGCAAGGACTCAGTTCTTC
TRBJ1-2,NA,NA,TRBV6-6,CASSQGRAGDYGYTF,TGTGCCAGCAGTCAGGGTCGGGCAGGAGATTATGGCTACACCTTC
TRBJ1-1,NA,NA,TRBV30,CAVSAQGGAEAFF,TGTGCTGTTTCCGCCCAGGGAGGCGCTGAAGCTTTCTTT
TRBJ2-3,NA,TRBD1,TRBV19,CASSPPGTGYRTDTQYF,TGTGCCAGTAGTCCACCCGGGACAGGGTATAGGACAGATACGCAGTATTTT
TRBJ2-1,NA,TRBD2,TRBV7-2,CASSNSGASSYNEQFF,TGTGCCAGCAGCAATAGCGGGGCAAGCTCCTACAATGAGCAGTTCTTC
TRBJ2-3,NA,NA,TRBV28,CAIRGTTYSSTDTQYF,TGTGCCATCAGAGGGACAACTTATTCTAGCACAGATACGCAGTATTTT
TRBJ1-2,NA,NA,TRBV28,CASSLAGIYGYTF,TGTGCCAGCAGTCTCGCAGGAATCTATGGCTACACCTTC
TRBJ2-5,NA,NA,TRBV4-1,CASSQVLGQTTEETQYF,TGCGCCAGCAGCCAAGTTTTGGGACAAACAACCGAAGAGACCCAGTACTTC
TRBJ2-5,NA,NA,TRBV5-1,CASSFEETQYF,TGCGCCAGCAGCTTCGAGGAGACCCAGTACTTC
TRBJ2-7,few,NA,TRBV7-2,CASSPGYRAYEQYF,TGTGCCAGCAGCCCAGGGTACAGGGCCTACGAGCAGTACTTC
TRBJ2-3,NA,TRBD2,TRBV4-2,CASSQAKGGRLAGGMGTDTQYF,TGTGCCAGCAGCCAAGCTAAGGGGGGAAGACTAGCGGGAGGTATGGGCACAGATACGCAGTATTTT
TRBJ1-3,few,NA,TRBV28,CASSSQQGSLSGNTIYF,TGTGCCAGCAGTTCCCAACAGGGATCCCTCTCTGGAAACACCATATATTTT
TRBJ2-2,NA,NA,TRBV27,CASSLFVIAELNTGELFF,TGTGCCAGCAGTTTATTCGTCATAGCGGAGCTAAACACCGGGGAGCTGTTTTTT
TRBJ2-5,NA,NA,TRBV19,CASSIGTKETQYF,TGTGCCAGTAGTATAGGGACTAAAGAGACCCAGTACTTC
TRBJ1-1,NA,NA,TRBV29-1,CSVEEQLNTEAFF,TGCAGCGTTGAAGAGCAGTTGAACACTGAAGCTTTCTTT
TRBJ1-4,NA,NA,TRBV5-1,CASSQAPGFEEKLFF,TGCGCCAGCAGCCAAGCTCCGGGATTCGAGGAAAAACTGTTTTTT
TRBJ1-4,NA,NA,TRBV6-6,CASSYRGTNEKLFF,TGTGCCAGCAGTTACAGAGGAACTAATGAAAAACTGTTTTTT
TRBJ2-7,NA,NA,TRBV2,CASSEGGASSYEQYF,TGTGCCAGCAGTGAAGGCGGGGCCAGCTCCTACGAGCAGTACTTC
TRBJ2-1,few,TRBD2,TRBV9,CASSGWTSGRNNNEQFF,TGTGCCAGCAGCGGTTGGACTAGCGGGAGGAACAACAATGAGCAGTTCTTC
TRBJ1-5,NA,NA,TRBV30,CAWSGTLLRNQPQHF,TGTGCCTGGAGTGGAACCCTCCTACGCAATCAGCCCCAGCATTTT
TRBJ2-1,NA,TRBD1,TRBV5-1,CASSAGQGLGFNEQFF,TGCGCCAGCAGCGCGGGACAGGGTTTAGGCTTCAATGAGCAGTTCTTC
TRBJ1-1,NA,NA,TRBV5-1,CASSLLPGIMNTEAFF,TGCGCCAGCAGCTTGCTGCCAGGGATTATGAACACTGAAGCTTTCTTT
TRBJ1-3,NA,TRBD1,TRBV18,CASSPRGQGASNTIYF,TGTGCCAGCTCACCACGGGGCCAGGGGGCTTCGAACACCATATATTTT
TRBJ2-1,NA,NA,TRBV21-1,CASSIKPGLGRNEQFF,TGTGCCAGCAGCATTAAACCGGGACTAGGACGCAATGAGCAGTTCTTC
TRBJ2-1,few,NA,TRBV11-3,CASSPPGYNEQFF,TGTGCCAGCAGCCCGCCCGGGTACAATGAGCAGTTCTTC
TRBJ2-3,NA,TRBD2,TRBV9,CASSAWAAGSTDTQYF,TGTGCCAGCAGCGCATGGGCAGCGGGAAGCACAGATACGCAGTATTTT
TRBJ2-2,NA,TRBD2,TRBV11-2,CASRTWAGDPGELFF,TGTGCCAGCAGAACCTGGGCGGGAGACCCCGGGGAGCTGTTTTTT
TRBJ2-3,NA,NA,TRBV19,CASSILPVEGHTQYF,TGTGCCAGTAGTATCCTCCCCGTGGAGGGCCATACGCAGTATTTT
TRBJ2-7,NA,TRBD1,TRBV27,CASSRFRGTYEQYF,TGTGCCAGCAGTCGATTCAGGGGGACGTACGAGCAGTACTTC
TRBJ2-5,few,TRBD1,TRBV18,CASSPGQQETQYF,TGTGCCAGCTCACCGGGACAGCAAGAGACCCAGTACTTC
TRBJ2-7,few,TRBD1,TRBV7-6,CASSGQTGIGSYEQYF,TGTGCCAGCAGCGGCCAGACAGGGATCGGGTCCTACGAGCAGTACTTC
TRBJ2-7,NA,NA,TRBV27,CASSVAEHGYEQYF,TGTGCCAGCAGTGTCGCGGAACATGGCTACGAGCAGTACTTC
TRBJ1-2,NA,TRBD1,TRBV5-1,CASSHRQGLRTKGYTF,TGCGCCAGCAGCCACCGACAGGGGTTGAGAACTAAAGGCTACACCTTC
TRBJ2-3,NA,NA,TRBV10-3,CAITIGRSGDTQYF,TGTGCCATCACCATTGGAAGGAGTGGCGATACGCAGTATTTT
TRBJ2-7,NA,TRBD2,TRBV18,CASSPGTSAYEQYF,TGTGCCAGCTCACCGGGGACTAGCGCATACGAGCAGTACTTC
TRBJ2-3,few,TRBD1,TRBV14,CASSQVDRVGTDTQYF,TGTGCCAGCAGCCAAGTCGACAGGGTTGGAACAGATACGCAGTATTTT